Listed below are T cell receptor beta chains from one sample, sequenced in a study of T cells in Graves' hyperthyroidism and ophthalmopathy. Each CDR3 protein is one row after TCRdb ran MiXCR on the multiplex PCR reads. The data hold hundreds of thousands of distinct CDR3 sequences, with 25% observed a single time. The sample was blood. The receptors shown here come from a man in his fifties with Graves' hyperthyroidism. Each CDR3 is given with its conserved first and last residue. D genes are given only for firm matches. Not all rows give a size; the values are once, few, many and, for expanded clones, a class.

d_gene	v_gene	abundance	j_gene	CDR3aa	CDR3nt
.	TRBV7-3	.	TRBJ1-2	CATARGRTYGYTF	TGTGCCACCGCGAGGGGCAGGACCTATGGCTACACCTTC
.	TRBV3-1	.	TRBJ1-1	CASSQGAGPTEAFF	TGTGCCAGCAGCCAAGGGGCGGGGCCCACTGAAGCTTTCTTT
.	TRBV20-1	.	TRBJ2-3	CSASPRTRNWDTQYF	TGCAGTGCTAGCCCGAGGACAAGGAATTGGGATACGCAGTATTTT
TRBD1	TRBV20-1	many	TRBJ1-1	CSAPRGQGGTEAFF	TGCAGTGCTCCGCGGGGACAGGGTGGTACTGAAGCTTTCTTT
.	TRBV15	many	TRBJ2-1	CATSRDRGRERNEQFF	TGTGCCACCAGCAGAGATCGGGGCAGGGAGCGTAATGAGCAGTTCTTC
.	TRBV28	.	TRBJ1-2	CASSDKPPGYTF	TGTGCCAGCAGTGACAAACCTCCGGGCTACACCTTC
.	TRBV4-1	.	TRBJ2-1	CASSQEPGSQSNEQFF	TGCGCCAGCAGCCAAGAACCGGGTTCCCAGAGCAATGAGCAGTTCTTC
.	TRBV7-9	.	TRBJ2-1	CASSLARVDEQFF	TGTGCCAGCAGCTTAGCCAGGGTCGATGAGCAGTTCTTC
.	TRBV10-3	.	TRBJ2-2	CAISEPDRTGELFF	TGTGCCATCAGTGAGCCCGACCGCACCGGGGAGCTGTTTTTT
.	TRBV30	few	TRBJ1-1	CAWSVMRTEAFF	TGTGCCTGGAGTGTCATGAGAACTGAAGCTTTCTTT
TRBD2	TRBV28	few	TRBJ2-1	CASSGPPLAGLNEQFF	TGTGCCAGCAGTGGCCCCCCACTAGCGGGCCTCAATGAGCAGTTCTTC
.	TRBV20-1	few	TRBJ1-1	CSARDGKRAFF	TGCAGTGCTAGAGACGGGAAACGGGCTTTCTTT
.	TRBV7-3	.	TRBJ1-2	CASSSPTLANYGYTF	TGTGCCAGCAGCTCCCCTACCCTGGCGAACTATGGCTACACCTTC
.	TRBV2	many	TRBJ2-5	CASTMTTPKETQYF	TGTGCCAGCACGATGACTACCCCCAAGGAGACCCAGTACTTC
TRBD2	TRBV18	.	TRBJ2-7	CASSPGTSAHEQYF	TGTGCCAGCTCCCCCGGGACTAGCGCTCACGAGCAGTACTTC
TRBD1	TRBV9	.	TRBJ1-1	CASSGRTGPNTEAFF	TGTGCCAGCAGCGGTCGGACAGGGCCGAACACTGAAGCTTTCTTT
.	TRBV5-4	.	TRBJ2-2	CASRRSSTGAGELFF	TGTGCCAGTCGGCGTTCTTCTACGGGGGCCGGGGAGCTGTTTTTT
TRBD1	TRBV7-9	few	TRBJ2-7	CASSSSGQGPYAGQYF	TGTGCCAGCAGCTCATCTGGACAGGGGCCCTACGCTGGGCAGTACTTC
.	TRBV6-1	.	TRBJ2-5	CASNGRGHQETQYF	TGTGCCAGCAACGGCCGGGGCCACCAAGAGACCCAGTACTTC
TRBD2	TRBV7-6	.	TRBJ2-1	CASSHSGLAGGGYNEQFF	TGTGCCAGCAGCCACTCCGGACTAGCGGGAGGGGGCTACAATGAGCAGTTCTTC
.	TRBV12-3/TRBV12-4	.	TRBJ1-2	CASSYREVDGYTF	TGTGCCAGCAGCTACAGGGAGGTGGATGGCTACACCTTC
TRBD1	TRBV11-2	many	TRBJ2-3	CASSLGTGTTDTQYF	TGTGCCAGCAGCTTGGGGACAGGGACCACAGATACGCAGTATTTT
TRBD2	TRBV5-1	.	TRBJ2-1	CASSLAGGEEQFF	TGCGCCAGCAGCTTGGCGGGGGGGGAAGAGCAGTTCTTC
TRBD1	TRBV10-3	.	TRBJ1-2	CAISEATGYYGYTF	TGTGCCATCAGTGAGGCGACAGGGTACTATGGCTACACCTTC
.	TRBV20-1	.	TRBJ2-7	CSASGRTGTEQYF	TGCAGTGCTAGTGGGAGAACAGGGACCGAGCAGTACTTC
.	TRBV18	.	TRBJ2-4	CASSPQKGAAGPKNIQYF	TGTGCCAGCTCACCTCAAAAAGGAGCCGCGGGACCCAAAAACATTCAGTACTTC
.	TRBV30	few	TRBJ1-6	CAWSVGVGSPLHF	TGTGCCTGGAGTGTCGGGGTGGGCTCACCCCTCCACTTT
.	TRBV2	few	TRBJ2-2	CASSVEVTGELFF	TGTGCCAGCAGTGTCGAGGTCACCGGGGAGCTGTTTTTT
TRBD1	TRBV27	.	TRBJ2-7	CASSRTGATDEQYF	TGTGCCAGCAGCAGGACAGGGGCCACCGACGAGCAGTACTTC
.	TRBV20-1	few	TRBJ1-2	CSARDRGGYTF	TGCAGTGCTAGAGATAGGGGAGGCTACACCTTC
TRBD1	TRBV12-3/TRBV12-4	few	TRBJ1-2	CASTRDRGMGGYTF	TGTGCCAGCACCCGGGACAGGGGCATGGGTGGCTACACCTTC
.	TRBV7-2	.	TRBJ2-3	CASSWGAGSSDTQYF	TGTGCCAGCAGCTGGGGGGCGGGATCATCAGATACGCAGTATTTT
.	TRBV11-2	many	TRBJ1-4	CASSLEGEKLFF	TGTGCCAGCAGCTTAGAAGGTGAAAAACTGTTTTTT
TRBD1	TRBV2	.	TRBJ1-4	CASGQVMEKLFF	TGTGCCAGCGGACAGGTGATGGAAAAACTGTTTTTT
.	TRBV6-1	.	TRBJ2-1	CASSDGGLEQFF	TGTGCCAGCAGTGACGGGGGACTGGAGCAGTTCTTC
.	TRBV7-3	.	TRBJ2-7	CASSPGGSPYEQYF	TGTGCCAGCAGCCCCGGTGGGAGCCCCTACGAGCAGTACTTC